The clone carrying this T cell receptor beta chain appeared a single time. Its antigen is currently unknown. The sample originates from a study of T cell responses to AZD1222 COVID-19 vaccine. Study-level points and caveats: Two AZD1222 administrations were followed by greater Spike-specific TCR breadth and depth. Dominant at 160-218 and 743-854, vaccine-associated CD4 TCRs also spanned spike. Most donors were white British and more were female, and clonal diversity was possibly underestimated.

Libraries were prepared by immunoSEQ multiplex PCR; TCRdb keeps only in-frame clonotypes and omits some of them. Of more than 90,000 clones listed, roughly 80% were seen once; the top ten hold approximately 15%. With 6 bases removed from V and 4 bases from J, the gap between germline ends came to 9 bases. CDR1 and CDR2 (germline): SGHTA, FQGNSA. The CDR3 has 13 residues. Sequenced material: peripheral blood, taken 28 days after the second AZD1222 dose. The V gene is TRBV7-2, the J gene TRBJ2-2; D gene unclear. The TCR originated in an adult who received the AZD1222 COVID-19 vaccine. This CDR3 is CASSYLLTGELFF. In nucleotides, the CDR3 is TGTGCCAGCAGTTACCTACTCACCGGGGAGCTGTTTTTT.